A single sample gave rise to the 22 T cell receptor beta chains below, sequenced in a study of blood T cell repertoires in COVID-19. Using immunoSEQ multiplex PCR, the repertoire was profiled, and TCRdb retains in-frame clones only, with some absent. The sample yields 95,000 to 120,000 clones, roughly 84% seen once. The sequencing input was peripheral blood. These receptors came from a woman in her sixties or seventies who had recovered from COVID-19.

This rearrangement joins TRBV4-2 to TRBJ1-5; D gene unclear. CDR1 is LGHNA, CDR2 YNFKEQ, per germline. The length of the CDR3 is 17 residues. V dropped 0 bases and J dropped 1 base, with 13 bases sitting between them. CDR3 in DNA: TGTGCCAGCAGCCAAGATAGTTCCAGGAGGAGCAATCAGCCCCAGCATTTT. Its translation is CASSQDSSRRSNQPQHF.

The DNA of the CDR3 is TGCGCCAGCAGCCAAGGCCGCTCCACAACGAACACTGAAGCTTTCTTT. Protein product: CASSQGRSTTNTEAFF. The gene calls are TRBV4-3 and TRBJ1-1, with unresolved D. The CDR3 spans 16 residues. V gave up 1 base and J gave up 1 base, with 13 bases separating them. Germline CDR1 reads LGHNA; CDR2 reads YSLEER.

The chain carries TRBV7-2 and TRBJ2-1, with TRBD2 matching over 13 bases. CDR3 length equals 16 residues. The germline V gene encodes CDR1 SGHTA and CDR2 FQGNSA. The V gene end was trimmed by 4 bases and the J gene end by 7 bases; junction bases not matched to a gene: 7. The CDR3 sequence is CASSSPLAGGPNEQFF. The CDR3 nucleotides read TGTGCCAGCAGCTCGCCACTAGCGGGGGGGCCAAATGAGCAGTTCTTC.

As concerns this clone: One end of the junction is discordant with germline, which a read error may explain. The gene calls are TRBV3-1 (or the pseudogene TRBV3-2) and TRBJ2-7, with D maybe TRBD2 (6 bases). This CDR3 has 13 residues. Germline V gene sequence: CDR1 LGHDT, CDR2 YNNKEL (reference sequence). CDR3 residues: CASSQWFDGTVCF. For the CDR3, the DNA is TGTGCCAGCAGCCAGTGGTTCGACGGGACTGTTTGTTTC.

The chain couples TRBV7-2 to TRBJ2-5; D might be TRBD2 (7 bases). The germline V gene encodes CDR1 SGHTA and CDR2 FQGNSA. The CDR3 has 15 amino acids. The V end lost 3 bases, the J end lost 5 bases, and 16 bases lay between the germline ends. The CDR3 nucleotides read TGTGCCAGCAGCTTCCAGCGGGGTCAGGGGGAGACCCAGTACTTC. Encoded protein: CASSFQRGQGETQYF.

The CDR3 nucleotides read TGTGCCAGCAGCTTAGCGGGGACAGGGTTCTTC. Its protein is CASSLAGTGFF. The V and J genes are TRBV11-2 and TRBJ2-1, with TRBD1 identical over 8 bases. V dropped 1 base and J dropped 15; count of bases not matched to a gene: 2. CDR1 and CDR2 from the germline V gene are SGHAT and FQNNGV. CDR3 length equals 11 residues.

The chain is built from TRBV3-1 (or the pseudogene TRBV3-2) and TRBJ2-2; TRBD2 agrees at 11 bases. V gave up 4 bases and J gave up 5 bases; unmatched junction bases: 3. Germline V CDR1 and CDR2: LGHDT, YNNKEL (reference sequence). The CDR3 has 15 amino acids. The CDR3 loop is CASSPLAGATGELFF. The CDR3 nucleotides are TGTGCCAGCAGCCCACTAGCGGGAGCGACCGGGGAGCTGTTTTTT.

The genes are TRBV7-9 and TRBJ1-1, with D perhaps matching TRBD1 (5 bases). This CDR3 contains 14 residues. From germline, CDR1 is SEHNR and CDR2 FQNEAQ (reference sequence). V gave up 2 bases and J gave up 4 bases, with 11 bases separating them. The CDR3 spells CASSLNGGLTEAFF. CDR3 bases: TGTGCCAGCAGCTTAAATGGGGGACTCACTGAAGCTTTCTTT.

The V and J genes are TRBV29-1 and TRBJ1-6; D might be TRBD1 (6 bases). The germline CDR1 and CDR2 sequences are SQVTM and ANQGSEA. The CDR3 runs 13 residues. V gave up 2 bases and J gave up 4 bases, with 6 bases separating them. The CDR3 here is CSVETGYNSPLHF. The CDR3 DNA reads as TGCAGCGTTGAAACAGGGTATAATTCACCCCTCCACTTT.

The rearrangement links TRBV19 to TRBJ2-1, with a weak D call TRBD2 (5 bases). The CDR3 is made up of 16 amino acids. Germline CDR1 LNHDA, CDR2 SQIVND (reference sequence). Trimming left V 0 bases short and J 0 bases short, with 9 bases between. CDR3 protein: CASSIDRGSSYNEQFF. In DNA, the CDR3 is TGTGCCAGTAGTATAGATCGGGGAAGCTCCTACAATGAGCAGTTCTTC.

The rearrangement links TRBV5-4 to TRBJ1-4; 7 bases map to TRBD1. The CDR3 covers 15 residues. In germline, CDR1 is SGHNT, CDR2 YYREEE (reference sequence). J lost 0 bases, V lost 6 bases, and 5 bases had no gene match. CDR3: CASNEGQSTNEKLFF. The CDR3 DNA follows: TGTGCCAGCAACGAGGGACAGTCAACTAATGAAAAACTGTTTTTT. The full variable domain, rest sourced from reference TRBV5-4 and TRBJ1-4, is ETGVTQSPTHLIKTRGQQVTLRCSSQSGHNTVSWYQQALGQGPQFIFQYYREEENGRGNFPPRFSGLQFPNYSSELNVNALELDDSALYLCASNEGQSTNEKLFFGSGTQLSVL.

The chain uses TRBV7-2 and TRBJ2-3; 7 nucleotides line up with TRBD2. This CDR3 comprises 11 residues. Germline V gives CDR1 SGHTA, CDR2 FQGNSA. The V segment lost 9 bases and the J segment 10 bases; nucleotides outside the gene matches: 7. The CDR3 spells CASGLGEAQYF. CDR3 DNA: TGTGCCAGTGGACTAGGGGAGGCGCAGTATTTT.

This chain joins TRBV4-1 and TRBJ2-1, with a possible D match to TRBD2 (6 bases). The V end lost 4 bases, the J end lost 5 bases, and 12 bases lay between the germline ends. CDR3 length: 14 residues. Germline assignment: CDR1 MGHRA and CDR2 YSYEKL. CDR3 region: CASSRGVWDNEQFF. In DNA, the CDR3 is TGCGCCAGCAGCCGGGGGGTCTGGGACAATGAGCAGTTCTTC.

This clone came up once. The chain recombines TRBV7-2 with TRBJ2-7; D possibly corresponds to TRBD1 (5 bases). V was cut by 5 bases and J by 2 bases, with 16 bases left in between. Germline CDR1 is SGHTA and CDR2 is FQGNSA. The CDR3 has 15 amino acids. This chain's CDR3 is CASSRLGVGAYEQYF. DNA of the CDR3: TGTGCCAGCAGCCGTCTTGGGGTAGGGGCCTACGAGCAGTACTTC.

The V gene is TRBV10-2, the J gene TRBJ1-5; 9 nucleotides line up with TRBD1. The germline V gene encodes CDR1 WSHSY and CDR2 SAAADI. J lost 7 bases, V lost 3 bases, and 1 base had no gene match. The length of the CDR3 is 13 residues. This CDR3 is CASSDTGGQPQHF. CDR3 coding DNA: TGCGCCAGCAGTGACACAGGGGGCCAGCCCCAGCATTTT.

A single count supports this clone. J is TRBJ2-7 and V is TRBV6-2 or TRBV6-3; D is ambiguous. This CDR3 contains 14 residues. The V gene lost 2 bases and the J gene lost 1 base, with 9 bases spanning the gap. CDR1 is MNHEY and CDR2 is SVGEGT in the germline V gene. The CDR3 reads CASSYGPRSYEQYF. In nucleotides, the CDR3 is TGTGCCAGCAGTTACGGGCCCAGGTCCTACGAGCAGTACTTC.

V is TRBV4-3 and J is TRBJ2-7; 7 nucleotides align to TRBD2. CDR3 length: 14 amino acids. V gave up 3 bases and J gave up 3 bases; unmatched junction bases: 5. Germline assignment: CDR1 LGHNA and CDR2 YSLEER. The CDR3 DNA reads TGCGCCAGCAGCCAGGGGCCGGGGGGCTACGAGCAGTACTTC. Translating it yields CASSQGPGGYEQYF.

This clone was found a few times. This sequence joins TRBV7-9 and TRBJ2-7; D might be TRBD1 (7 bases). The CDR3 extends over 13 amino acids. Germline V gene sequence: CDR1 SEHNR, CDR2 FQNEAQ (reference sequence). Trimming left V 5 bases short and J 4 bases short, with 12 bases between. Here the CDR3 DNA reads TGTGCCAGCAGCCCCTCAGGGGGGTACGAGCAGTACTTC. Translation gives CASSPSGGYEQYF. Supplemented by reference TRBV7-9 and TRBJ2-7, the full variable domain reads DTGVSQNPRHKITKRGQNVTFRCDPISEHNRLYWYRQTLGQGPEFLTYFQNEAQLEKSRLLSDRFSAERPKGSFSTLEIQRTEQGDSAMYLCASSPSGGYEQYFGPGTRLTVT.

This chain's CDR3 is CASSYRQGPTSYEQYF. In DNA form, the CDR3 reads TGTGCCAGCAGCTACCGACAGGGGCCAACCTCCTACGAGCAGTACTTC. The V call is TRBV7-2, the J call TRBJ2-7, with 8 bases aligning to TRBD1. The CDR3 sequence is 16 residues long. V trimming: 4 bases; J trimming: 0 bases; junction bases outside the gene matches: 8. CDR1 and CDR2 from the germline V gene are SGHTA and FQGNSA.

DNA of the CDR3: TGCGCCAGCAGCTTGACGACAGGGGCTGAGGGGGAGACCCAGTACTTC. It yields the protein CASSLTTGAEGETQYF. V usage is TRBV5-1 and J usage is TRBJ2-5; TRBD1 matches 8 bases. The ends lost 1 base at V and 5 bases at J; junction bases unmatched: 10. The CDR3 runs 16 residues. Germline-derived CDR1 and CDR2 are SGHRS and YFSETQ.

The V call is TRBV5-4, the J call TRBJ2-3; 12 nucleotides line up with TRBD2. Germline CDR1 and CDR2: SGHNT and YYREEE (reference sequence). The ends lost 4 bases at V and 4 bases at J; junction bases unmatched: 7. The CDR3 sequence is 16 residues long. CDR3 residues: CASSPRLAGEADTQYF. The CDR3 DNA reads TGTGCCAGCAGCCCTCGACTAGCGGGAGAGGCAGATACGCAGTATTTT.

The genes are TRBV19 and TRBJ2-2; maybe TRBD2 (5 bases). Germline assignment: CDR1 LNHDA and CDR2 SQIVND (reference sequence). There are 17 residues in the CDR3. Trimming left V 7 bases short and J 0 bases short, with 18 bases between. The CDR3: CASIKSRAGSNTGELFF. CDR3 sequence (DNA): TGTGCCAGTATAAAGTCGAGGGCGGGTTCGAACACCGGGGAGCTGTTTTTT. The full variable domain, in which reference TRBV19 and TRBJ2-2 provide the parts outside the CDR3, is DGGITQSPKYLFRKEGQNVTLSCEQNLNHDAMYWYRQDPGQGLRLIYYSQIVNDFQKGDIAEGYSVSREKKESFPLTVTSAQKNPTAFYLCASIKSRAGSNTGELFFGEGSRLTVL.